This TCR beta chain comes out of a study of blood T cells in healthy people across ages. As regards this clonotype: Its antigen is unknown.

Donors were healthy Caucasian individuals from Russia aged about 6 to 95. A second PCR of 7 to 11 cycles used a sample-barcoded 5' primer and a J-beta primer mix. TCRdb re-called the 5' RACE reads through MiXCR, storing one row per CDR3 protein. The repertoire consists of hundreds of thousands of distinct CDR3 sequences, with approximately 60% occurring once and the leading ten covering roughly 25%. The germline gives CDR1 SGHTA, CDR2 FQGTGA. This CDR3 is built from 15 residues. V dropped 1 base and J dropped 8 bases, with 15 bases sitting between them. Findings and caveats of the study: Those diversity estimates obtained from one million T cells were thought to be underestimates. Diversity of TCR beta per million T cells declined in a roughly linear way with age. With naive T cell percentage, TCR beta diversity showed a strong correlation.

Sequencing was carried out using blood. This rearrangement joins TRBV7-3 to TRBJ2-1; a weak D match, TRBD1 (5 bases). The source is a man in his forties in good health. This chain's CDR3 is CASSLSQGLLHEQFF. In DNA, the CDR3 is TGTGCCAGCAGCTTAAGTCAGGGATTACTCCATGAGCAGTTCTTC.